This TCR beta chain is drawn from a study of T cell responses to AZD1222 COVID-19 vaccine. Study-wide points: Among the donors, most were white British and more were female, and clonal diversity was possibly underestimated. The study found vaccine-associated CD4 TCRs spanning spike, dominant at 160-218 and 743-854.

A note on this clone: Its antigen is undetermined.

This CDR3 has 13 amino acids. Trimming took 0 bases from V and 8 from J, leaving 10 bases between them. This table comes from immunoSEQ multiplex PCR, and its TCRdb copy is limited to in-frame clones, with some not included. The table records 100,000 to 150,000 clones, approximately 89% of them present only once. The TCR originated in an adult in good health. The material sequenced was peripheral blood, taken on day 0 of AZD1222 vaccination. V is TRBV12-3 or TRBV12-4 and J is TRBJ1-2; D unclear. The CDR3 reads CASSLAKVAGYTF. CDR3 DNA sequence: TGTGCCAGCAGTTTAGCGAAGGTGGCCGGCTACACCTTC.